Here is one T cell receptor beta chain with its context. What it binds is not known. This sample is part of a study of T cells in localized non-small cell lung cancer. Study-level points and caveats: Uninvolved adjacent lung, not tumor, had the highest T cell clonality. Turning up in adjacent lung were a median around 60 of the top 100 tumor clones.

Some clones are missing from TCRdb's copy, which holds only in-frame ones; the method was immunoSEQ multiplex PCR. This table has 25,000 to 30,000 clones, more than 75% appearing once. Sequenced here: peripheral blood, sampled before any cancer treatment. This clonotype originated in a woman aged 35-70 years with stage I lung adenocarcinoma.

CDR3 residues: CASSLGGVRATEAFF. The CDR3, as DNA: TGTGCCAGCAGCTTGGGAGGGGTACGGGCCACTGAAGCTTTCTTT. V is TRBV5-4 and J is TRBJ1-1, with D maybe TRBD1 (5 bases). Trimming took off 0 bases at V and 4 bases at J, with 13 bases between the two ends. CDR3 length: 15 amino acids. Per the germline V gene, CDR1 is SGHNT and CDR2 is YYREEE (reference sequence). Filled out from reference TRBV5-4 and TRBJ1-1, the complete variable domain reads ETGVTQSPTHLIKTRGQQVTLRCSSQSGHNTVSWYQQALGQGPQFIFQYYREEENGRGNFPPRFSGLQFPNYSSELNVNALELDDSALYLCASSLGGVRATEAFFGQGTRLTVV.